The 19 T cell receptor beta chains below come from one sample, sequenced in a study of blood T cell repertoires in COVID-19. Method: immunoSEQ multiplex PCR; TCRdb's copy keeps in-frame clones and lacks some. The sample yields tens of thousands of clones, 80% to 90% seen once. What was sequenced was peripheral blood. The receptors were sampled from a woman older than 75 with active or convalescent COVID-19.

The chain has TRBV18 and TRBJ2-5; 9 nucleotides align to TRBD1. Per the germline V gene, CDR1 is KGHSH and CDR2 is LQKENI. Trimming at V came to 8 bases and at J to 4 bases, leaving 5 bases not matched to a gene. This CDR3 region has 13 residues. The chain's CDR3 is CASQDRGGETQYF. CDR3 in DNA: TGTGCCAGCCAGGACAGGGGTGGAGAGACCCAGTACTTC.

This clone has just a few counts. The chain recombines TRBV20-1 with TRBJ2-1, with 8 bases identical to TRBD2. From germline, CDR1 is DFQATT and CDR2 SNEGSKA (reference sequence). This CDR3 is 13 amino acids long. The junction had 8 bases not matched to a gene; V was cut back by 3 bases and J by 10 bases. The CDR3 DNA follows: TGCAGTGCTAGTCCCGGCGGGGGGCCAGAGCAGTTCTTC. Protein: CSASPGGGPEQFF.

V usage is TRBV20-1 and J usage is TRBJ1-1; TRBD1 aligns across 7 bases. Germline V gives CDR1 DFQATT, CDR2 SNEGSKA (reference sequence). V dropped 3 bases and J dropped 7; count of bases not matched to a gene: 5. The CDR3 contains 12 residues. CDR3 nucleotide sequence: TGCAGTGCTAGTGTGGGGACAGTTGAAGCTTTCTTT. It translates to CSASVGTVEAFF.

The chain joins TRBV5-5 to TRBJ1-1; D gene ambiguous. CDR3 size: 14 residues. The germline gives CDR1 SGHKS, CDR2 YYEKEE (reference sequence). Between the trimmed V and J ends, which lost 0 bases and 1 base, there was a span of 7 bases. DNA for the CDR3: TGTGCCAGCAGCTTGGGAGTTGGGAACACTGAAGCTTTCTTT. Encoded protein: CASSLGVGNTEAFF.

The CDR3 DNA reads TGTGCCACCAGCAGGCCGGTAGTCATCAGCACAGATACGCAGTATTTT. Encoded protein: CATSRPVVISTDTQYF. The V call is TRBV15, the J call TRBJ2-3, with D unresolved. In germline, CDR1 is LNHNV, CDR2 YYDKDF (reference sequence). V dropped 3 bases and J dropped 0 bases, with 13 bases sitting between them. CDR3 length: 16 residues.

The chain couples TRBV5-1 to TRBJ2-7; D remains ambiguous. Trimming removed 4 bases at V and 4 bases at J, with 15 bases between. In germline, CDR1 is SGHRS, CDR2 YFSETQ. The CDR3 loop spans 14 amino acids. The DNA of the CDR3 is TGCGCCAGCAGCATATCTAGAGGTGCTTACGAGCAGTACTTC. It codes for CASSISRGAYEQYF.

The chain links TRBV18 to TRBJ2-3; 8 bases are shared with TRBD1. Per the germline V gene, CDR1 is KGHSH and CDR2 is LQKENI. The CDR3 has 16 residues. After removal of 5 bases from V and 3 bases from J, the junction contained 10 bases not matched to a gene. CDR3 bases: TGTGCCAGCTCATTAGGGCGACAGGGGACAACAGATACGCAGTATTTT. This encodes CASSLGRQGTTDTQYF.

The chain couples TRBV14 to TRBJ1-6, with 7 bases identical to TRBD1. The J segment lost 10 bases and the V segment lost 5 bases, leaving 5 bases of the junction unmatched. The CDR3 is 13 amino acids. Germline V gene lookup returns CDR1 SGHDN and CDR2 FVKESK. CDR3 nucleotides: TGTGCCAGCAGCTTAACAGGGGAATCACCCCTCCACTTT. Translation gives CASSLTGESPLHF.

V gene TRBV28 combines with J gene TRBJ1-2; D gene unclear. This CDR3 spans 14 amino acids. CDR1 is MDHEN and CDR2 is SYDVKM in the germline V gene. V dropped 4 bases and J dropped 5 bases, with 14 bases sitting between them. CDR3 region: CASSSSGLGYGYTF. The CDR3 region has the DNA TGTGCCAGCAGTTCCTCGGGGTTGGGATATGGCTACACCTTC.

This chain connects TRBV10-3 to TRBJ1-2, with a tentative D call TRBD1 (5 bases). CDR3 size: 16 residues. The V gene's germline CDR1 is ENHRY and CDR2 SYGVKD. The V and J ends lost 7 bases and 2 bases respectively, with 20 bases between them. CDR3 amino acids: CAITDINQGRNYGYTF. The CDR3 DNA sequence: TGTGCCATCACCGATATAAATCAGGGAAGGAACTATGGCTACACCTTC.

The V and J genes are TRBV9 and TRBJ2-2; TRBD1 matches at 7 bases. The CDR3 runs to 14 residues. Per germline, CDR1 SGDLS and CDR2 YYNGEE. Trimming cost V 3 bases and J 4 bases; bases outside gene matches: 3. The CDR3 region has the DNA TGTGCCAGCAGCGCCTACAGGGGCACCGGGGAGCTGTTTTTT. Amino acid sequence: CASSAYRGTGELFF.

The chain is built from TRBV28 and TRBJ1-1; D possibly corresponds to TRBD1 (6 bases). There are 12 residues in the CDR3. Germline-derived CDR1 and CDR2 are MDHEN and SYDVKM. V shed 2 bases and J shed 11 bases, with 12 bases lying between them. CDR3 sequence: CASSLVGGQAFF. Here the CDR3 DNA reads TGTGCCAGCAGTTTAGTCGGGGGGCAGGCTTTCTTT.

The CDR3 nucleotides are TGTGCCAGCAGAGGGGACTTCCGCCTCTACGAGCAGTACTTC. Its protein is CASRGDFRLYEQYF. The rearrangement joins TRBV6-5 to TRBJ2-7; TRBD2 might be the D (6 bases). CDR3 length: 14 amino acids. CDR1 and CDR2 (germline): MNHEY, SVGAGI. The V end lost 6 bases, the J end lost 3 bases, and 15 bases lay between the germline ends.

The chain recombines TRBV12-3 or TRBV12-4 with TRBJ2-7; D possibly corresponds to TRBD2 (5 bases). Trimming shortened V by 6 bases and J by 1 base, and 10 bases separated the two germline ends. This CDR3 is built from 13 residues. The CDR3 DNA reads as TGTGCCAGCAGCCGCGGGTCTTCCTACGAGCAGTACTTC. This sequence encodes CASSRGSSYEQYF.

This rearrangement joins TRBV29-1 to TRBJ2-5, with a tentative D call TRBD2 (5 bases). The V gene lost 8 bases and the J gene lost 2 bases, with 21 bases spanning the gap. CDR3 length: 15 residues. Germline CDR1 reads SQVTM; CDR2 reads ANQGSEA. CDR3 DNA sequence: TGCAGCTCCGAACGGACGGGGTCGGGACAAGAGACCCAGTACTTC. This translates into CSSERTGSGQETQYF.

The J gene is TRBJ2-5, the V gene TRBV14, with D perhaps matching TRBD1 (6 bases). The CDR3 length is 14 residues. Trimming pared 4 bases from V and 7 bases from J, leaving 16 bases between. Germline lookup yields CDR1 SGHDN and CDR2 FVKESK. DNA of the CDR3: TGTGCCAGCAGCCCAAACAGGGCCAAGGGGACCCAGTACTTC. This translates into CASSPNRAKGTQYF.

V usage is TRBV10-3 and J usage is TRBJ1-5; 7 positions agree with TRBD1. CDR1 is ENHRY and CDR2 is SYGVKD in the germline V gene. This CDR3 is 14 amino acids long. J was trimmed by 5 bases and V by 4 bases; bases with no gene match: 5. CDR3 sequence (DNA): TGTGCCATCAGTGGGAGACAGGGAGATCAGCCCCAGCATTTT. Translating it yields CAISGRQGDQPQHF.

This rearrangement joins TRBV11-2 to TRBJ1-1; D remains unclear. Germline-derived CDR1 and CDR2 are SGHAT and FQNNGV. V was clipped by 4 bases and J by 3 bases, with 15 bases between them. The CDR3 spans 15 residues. The CDR3 region is CASSSVKGGYTEAFF. CDR3 nucleotides: TGTGCCAGCAGCTCTGTAAAGGGCGGGTACACTGAAGCTTTCTTT. The complete variable domain, with remaining parts taken from reference TRBV11-2 and TRBJ1-1, reads EAGVAQSPRYKIIEKRQSVAFWCNPISGHATLYWYQQILGQGPKLLIQFQNNGVVDDSQLPKDRFSAERLKGVDSTLKIQPAKLEDSAVYLCASSSVKGGYTEAFFGQGTRLTVV.

This clone was detected once. The V and J genes are TRBV7-8 and TRBJ1-1; no definite D call. The germline gives CDR1 SGHVS, CDR2 FQNEAQ. The CDR3 consists of 13 residues. Trimming cost V 2 bases and J 4 bases, with 8 bases left between them. CDR3 sequence: CASSLYGVTEAFF. The DNA for the CDR3 is TGTGCCAGCAGCTTATACGGGGTCACTGAAGCTTTCTTT.